This TCR beta chain originates from a study of a mutant IDH1 vaccine in newly diagnosed glioma. About the study: Patients came in for eight vaccinations, in weeks 1, 3, 5, 7, 11, 15, 19 and 23. Standard pretreatment was either radiotherapy, temozolomide, or, for most, radiochemotherapy with temozolomide.

Specified time point: week 23, last vaccination. One vaccine dose held 300 ug of mutant IDH1 20-mer peptide and came with topical imiquimod. Assay used: immunoSEQ multiplex PCR; TCRdb lists only in-frame clones, some missing. This table holds just over 80,000 clones, 85% found once. As for this clone: Its antigen remains unknown. In the same sample, other DNA sequences code for this CDR3.

The receptor's source is a man between 25 and 39 years old with glioma. Some clones in this sample may be carry-over from other donors' samples. The sequenced sample was PBMCs, obtained from a glioma patient whose treatment included an IDH1 peptide vaccine.

CDR3 residues: CASSPRGSLNTEAFF. The CDR3 nucleotides read TGTGCCAGCTCACCACGGGGCTCCCTGAACACTGAAGCTTTCTTT. The J gene is TRBJ1-1, the V gene TRBV18; perhaps TRBD1 as D (5 bases). V dropped 1 base and J dropped 0 bases, with 9 bases sitting between them. The CDR3 consists of 15 residues. Germline CDR1 is KGHSH and CDR2 is LQKENI.